This entry describes one TCR beta chain. Its target is not known. Primers included in the PCR were 60 Vbeta and 13 Jbeta primers. Clones were read by immunoSEQ multiplex PCR, and TCRdb kept only the in-frame ones, dropping some. The table records under 200,000 clones, around 82% of them present only once. The entry originates in a study of cytomegalovirus exposure and HLA in healthy donors. Germline CDR1 and CDR2: MNHNS and SASEGT. CDR3 length: 14 amino acids. V was pared by 2 bases and J by 10 bases, with 10 bases of the junction left unmatched. Findings and limits, study-wide: Within a later analysis, the majority of CMV-associated TCR beta chains appeared HLA-restricted.

The sample consisted of PBMCs. This receptor was identified in a man between 35 and 55 years old in good health and CMV-seronegative. The chain uses TRBV6-1 and TRBJ1-1, with 7 bases lining up with TRBD1. CDR3 loop: CASSERGQGGSAFF. The CDR3 coding sequence is TGTGCCAGCAGTGAAAGAGGGCAGGGGGGCTCAGCTTTCTTT.